This T cell receptor (beta chain) was identified during a study of T cell responses to AZD1222 COVID-19 vaccine. Study results and caveats: Reportedly, nearly half the spike-specific TCRs target unmutated variant regions.

Clones were sequenced by immunoSEQ multiplex PCR, and TCRdb holds only the in-frame ones, with some missing. This sample has roughly 87,000 clones, with about nine tenths found just once. In regard to this clone: Its target is unknown.

Germline-derived CDR1 and CDR2 are SNHLY and FYNNEI. This CDR3 contains 11 residues. The V end lost 3 bases, the J end lost 7 bases, and 3 bases lay between the germline ends. This TCR derives from an adult who received the AZD1222 COVID-19 vaccine. The rearrangement uses TRBV2 and TRBJ1-4; D is ambiguous. The specimen comprised peripheral blood, sampled 28 days after the second AZD1222 dose. For the CDR3, the DNA is TGTGCCAGCAGTGAGTTTGAAAAACTGTTTTTT. It is translated as CASSEFEKLFF.